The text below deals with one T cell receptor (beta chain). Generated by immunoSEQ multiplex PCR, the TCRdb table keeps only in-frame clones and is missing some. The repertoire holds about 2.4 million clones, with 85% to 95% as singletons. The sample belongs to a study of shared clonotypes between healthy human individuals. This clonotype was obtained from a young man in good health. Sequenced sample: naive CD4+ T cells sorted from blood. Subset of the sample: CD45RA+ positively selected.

CDR3 bases: TGCGCCAGCACCCAGCAGCGGGCTCCGGGATCAGATACGCAGTATTTT. As protein: CASTQQRAPGSDTQYF. V and J are TRBV5-1 and TRBJ2-3; a possible D gene is TRBD2 (6 bases). The length of the CDR3 is 16 residues. Germline CDR1 reads SGHRS; CDR2 reads YFSETQ. Trimming cost V 6 bases and J 4 bases, with 21 bases left between them. Combining the CDR3 with reference TRBV5-1 and TRBJ2-3 gives the whole variable domain KAGVTQTPRYLIKTRGQQVTLSCSPISGHRSVSWYQQTPGQGLQFLFEYFSETQRNKGNFPGRFSGRQFSNSRSEMNVSTLELGDSALYLCASTQQRAPGSDTQYFGPGTRLTVL.